The entry below gives a single T cell receptor (beta chain) sequence along with its context. No antigen is known for it. PCR used 60 Vbeta primers and 13 Jbeta primers. Assay: immunoSEQ multiplex PCR; the TCRdb copy retains only in-frame clones and omits some. The sample includes approximately 130,000 clones, roughly 80% of them seen just once. The data originate from a study of cytomegalovirus exposure and HLA in healthy donors. Overall study: HLA-typed donors were the source of approximately 85 million unique TCRs, which an early data release held.

Study conclusions and caveats: Further analysis, carried out later, found HLA-associated TCR beta chains more clonally expanded than equally common other chains. When a later analysis was performed, an Asian-associated ancestry cluster reportedly had fewer N-insertions than the roughly 670-donor mean.

The source material was PBMCs. This sequence was found in a woman between 40 and 50 years old in good health and CMV-seronegative.

CDR3 DNA sequence: TGTGCCAGCAGGGACCGCCCGGAGGGGTTTGGGTATGGCTACACCTTC. This translates into CASRDRPEGFGYGYTF. The rearrangement uses TRBV28 and TRBJ1-2; D possibly corresponds to TRBD1 (5 bases). From germline, CDR1 is MDHEN and CDR2 SYDVKM. CDR3 length equals 16 residues. Between the trimmed V and J ends, which lost 6 bases and 5 bases, there was a span of 22 bases.